This note documents a single T cell receptor (beta chain) sequence. This sample is part of a study of human T cells and chemical hapten exposure. Time point given: healthy volunteer bleed at 2 weeks. Total RNA was isolated from unfractionated whole blood. As originally analysed: Individual samples carried between about 23,224 and 700,000 TCRs, with more than 95,000 as the median. TCRdb fed the RACE reads into MiXCR, producing one record per CDR3 protein. TCRdb assigned the V and J calls; the authors' analysis was not used. In the table there are roughly 130,000 distinct CDR3 sequences, around 8.2% of which are singletons. V lost 0 bases and J lost 9, with 17 bases in between. The CDR3 spans 16 residues. The germline gives CDR1 LGHNA, CDR2 YSLEER.

Sequencing input: whole blood. The V call is TRBV4-3, the J call TRBJ2-2, with a tentative D call TRBD1 (6 bases). This TCR came from a male donor in good health. Some clones in this sample may be carry-over from other donors' samples. DNA for the CDR3: TGCGCCAGCAGCCAAGACCGGGACAATCCTCGAAGGGAGCTGTTTTTT. Residues: CASSQDRDNPRRELFF.